The entry below describes one TCR beta chain. Its antigen is not known. Treatment specified: roughly 20 received Ad26.COV2.S at low or high dose, single or two shots; roughly five received placebo; per-sample allocation not given. Collection of the samples took place on day 63 after the first injection of vaccine or placebo. Vaccination employed an Ad26 vector expressing the Wuhan-strain SARS-CoV-2 spike. This CDR3 is 15 amino acids long. V shed 4 bases, J shed 7 bases, and the junction held 9 bases outside the gene matches. Germline CDR1 and CDR2: SGHRS and YFSETQ. The data stem from a study of Ad26.COV2.S vaccination and SARS-CoV-2 variants. The overall study: As a participant in COV1001, the donor was in the Ad26.COV2.S trial arm. Administration of Ad26.COV2.S was intramuscular, either once or twice 56 days apart. Study results and limitations: Substantial response breadth was reportedly seen for spike-specific CD8+ and CD4+ T cells after vaccination.

Assay used: immunoSEQ multiplex PCR; TCRdb lists only in-frame clones, some missing. Of under 600,000 clones listed, 89% are singletons. The starting material was peripheral blood, obtained in a trial of Ad26.COV2.S vaccine versus placebo. This sequence was found in a person aged 18-60 years who received the Ad26.COV2.S COVID-19 vaccine or a placebo. The chain has TRBV5-1 and TRBJ1-4, with 8 bases identical to TRBD1. The CDR3 DNA is TGCGCCAGCAGCCCTGGACAGGGTAGGGGTGAAAAACTGTTTTTT. This translates into CASSPGQGRGEKLFF.